Presented here are 26 T cell receptor beta chains from one specimen sequenced in a study of CD8+CD57+ T cells in acquired aplastic anemia. TCR beta VDJ and CDR3 profiles were obtained from a genomic DNA template. TCRdb called the reads again in MiXCR, with one record for every CDR3 protein. The sample has approximately 150,000 distinct CDR3 sequences, about two thirds seen once; the top ten hold about 50%. In patients chosen for sequencing, flow cytometry had shown CD8+CD57+ cell expansion. The sample taken for sequencing was sorted CD4+, CD8+, or CD8+CD57+ T cells (not recorded which) from PBMCs. The receptors were gathered from a human donor with aplastic anemia.

This sequence joins TRBV7-9 and TRBJ1-2; no definite D call. Germline-derived CDR1 and CDR2 are SEHNR and FQNEAQ (reference sequence). The CDR3 sequence is 15 residues long. V was shortened by 5 bases and J by 4 bases, with 17 bases between the two germline ends. The CDR3 DNA reads as TGTGCCAGCAGCCCCTCCGCTGGCCTAGGCTATGGCTACACCTTC. Amino acids: CASSPSAGLGYGYTF.

This clonotype was counted only a few times. The chain carries TRBV6-6 and TRBJ2-7; D not resolved. Trimming took 5 bases from V and 2 from J, leaving 7 bases between them. The CDR3 length is 12 residues. Germline V gene data show CDR1 as MNHNY and CDR2 as SVGAGI (reference sequence). The CDR3 is CASSGRAYEQYF. The DNA of the CDR3 is TGTGCCAGCAGTGGCCGAGCCTACGAGCAGTACTTC.

The chain is built from TRBV7-8 and TRBJ2-5, with TRBD1 matching over 8 bases. The V gene's germline CDR1 is SGHVS and CDR2 FQNEAQ. The CDR3 loop spans 16 amino acids. The V segment lost 5 bases and the J segment 5 bases; nucleotides outside the gene matches: 13. The CDR3 DNA reads as TGTGCCAGCAGCCAAACTGGACAGGGCCGGGCGGAGACCCAGTACTTC. Translation gives CASSQTGQGRAETQYF.

The V call is TRBV11-3, the J call TRBJ1-1; 7 positions match TRBD1. V was clipped by 6 bases and J by 4 bases; unmatched bases: 11. Germline V gene lookup returns CDR1 SGHNT and CDR2 YENEEA. The CDR3 runs 15 residues. CDR3 loop: CASSSPTGRSTEAFF. CDR3 DNA: TGTGCCAGCAGTTCCCCGACAGGGAGGTCCACTGAAGCTTTCTTT. The full variable domain, in which reference TRBV11-3 and TRBJ1-1 provide the parts outside the CDR3, is EAGVVQSPRYKIIEKKQPVAFWCNPISGHNTLYWYLQNLGQGPELLIRYENEEAVDDSQLPKDRFSAERLKGVDSTLKIQPAELGDSAVYLCASSSPTGRSTEAFFGQGTRLTVV.

This clonotype was observed a handful of times. V is TRBV7-9 and J is TRBJ2-7, with D perhaps matching TRBD1 (5 bases). V was pared by 6 bases and J by 0 bases, with 12 bases between. CDR1 and CDR2 from the germline V gene are SEHNR and FQNEAQ (reference sequence). The CDR3 consists of 14 residues. DNA for the CDR3: TGTGCCAGCAGTCCAGGGTTGGACTCCTACGAGCAGTACTTC. This gives the protein CASSPGLDSYEQYF. The variable domain in full, completed from reference TRBV7-9 and TRBJ2-7, reads DTGVSQNPRHKITKRGQNVTFRCDPISEHNRLYWYRQTLGQGPEFLTYFQNEAQLEKSRLLSDRFSAERPKGSFSTLEIQRTEQGDSAMYLCASSPGLDSYEQYFGPGTRLTVT.

Regarding this clonotype: One junction end does not reproduce the germline sequence, and a read error may be involved. The chain has TRBV5-1 and TRBJ2-7; D is unresolved. CDR1 and CDR2 from the germline V gene are SGHRS and YFSETQ. The CDR3 length is 11 residues. For the CDR3, the DNA is TGTGCCAGCAGCTTCTCGGCATTCCAGTACTTC. It encodes CASSFSAFQYF. The complete variable domain, with remaining parts taken from reference TRBV5-1 and TRBJ2-7, reads KAGVTQTPRYLIKTRGQQVTLSCSPISGHRSVSWYQQTPGQGLQFLFEYFSETQRNKGNFPGRFSGRQFSNSRSEMNVSTLELGDSALYLCASSFSAFQYFGPGTRLTVT.

The chain joins TRBV20-1 to TRBJ1-2; 7 positions agree with TRBD1. CDR1 is DFQATT and CDR2 is SNEGSKA in the germline V gene (reference sequence). The CDR3 is made up of 14 amino acids. The ends lost 3 bases at V and 4 bases at J; junction bases unmatched: 8. CDR3 loop: CSARATGTSYGYTF. The CDR3, as DNA: TGCAGTGCTAGGGCGACAGGGACTTCCTATGGCTACACCTTC.

J is TRBJ2-7 and V is TRBV10-3, with D possibly matching TRBD1 (5 bases). Deletions cut 10 bases from V and 0 bases from J, with 13 bases between. The CDR3 is 13 residues long. Germline V lookup: CDR1 ENHRY, CDR2 SYGVKD. CDR3 sequence reads: CATGRQSSYEQYF. CDR3 sequence (DNA): TGTGCCACGGGCAGACAGAGCTCCTACGAGCAGTACTTC.

CDR3 protein: CAISESDRGYTF. The CDR3 DNA sequence: TGTGCCATCAGTGAGTCGGACAGGGGCTACACCTTC. The rearrangement links TRBV10-3 to TRBJ1-2, with TRBD1 matching over 7 bases. The CDR3 spans 12 residues. The junction had 0 bases not matched to a gene; V was cut back by 0 bases and J by 8 bases. CDR1 ENHRY and CDR2 SYGVKD come from the germline V gene.

The chain employs TRBV10-3 and TRBJ2-7; 8 bases are a match to TRBD1. V was clipped by 6 bases and J by 2 bases; unmatched bases: 9. The germline CDR1 and CDR2 sequences are ENHRY and SYGVKD. The CDR3 extends over 15 amino acids. The CDR3 DNA sequence: TGTGCCATCAGCACTTCGGACAGGGTGGCCTACGAGCAGTACTTC. Translation gives CAISTSDRVAYEQYF.

This chain joins TRBV24-1 and TRBJ1-1; D call uncertain. V was cut by 5 bases and J by 3 bases, with 12 bases left in between. Germline V CDR1 and CDR2: KGHDR, SFDVKD. This CDR3 comprises 14 residues. In nucleotides, the CDR3 is TGTGCCACCAGTGTCTCCGGGAGGGACACTGAAGCTTTCTTT. Its protein is CATSVSGRDTEAFF.

V is TRBV10-1 and J is TRBJ1-1, with 10 bases lining up with TRBD1. CDR1 WNHNN and CDR2 SYGVQD come from the germline V gene (reference sequence). V lost 5 bases and J lost 3; bases outside the gene matches: 6. This CDR3 is built from 15 residues. CDR3 in amino acids: CASSITGQGHTEAFF. CDR3 bases: TGCGCCAGCAGTATAACGGGACAGGGGCACACTGAAGCTTTCTTT.

The J gene is TRBJ1-2, the V gene TRBV4-3; possibly TRBD1 for D (5 bases). Per the germline V gene, CDR1 is LGHNA and CDR2 is YSLEER. Trimming removed 5 bases from V and 8 bases from J, with 15 bases in between. This CDR3 spans 13 amino acids. The DNA for the CDR3 is TGCGCCAGCAGCAGTGTCGGGGGTGGAGGCTACACCTTC. Its protein is CASSSVGGGGYTF.

This clonotype came up many times. This chain joins TRBV20-1 and TRBJ1-4; tentative D call: TRBD1 (5 bases). V shed 3 bases and J shed 8 bases, with 10 bases lying between them. The germline CDR1 and CDR2 sequences are DFQATT and SNEGSKA (reference sequence). This CDR3 spans 12 amino acids. DNA for the CDR3: TGCAGTGCTAGTGGGGGATGGGAAAAACTGTTTTTT. Amino acids: CSASGGWEKLFF.

The genes are TRBV7-9 and TRBJ2-7; weak D call: TRBD1 (6 bases). CDR3 length: 12 residues. Trimming took 11 bases from V and 3 from J, leaving 14 bases between them. Germline-derived CDR1 and CDR2 are SEHNR and FQNEAQ (reference sequence). For the CDR3, the DNA is TGTGCCGCGCAGGGGCGACTCTACGAGCAGTACTTC. Protein sequence: CAAQGRLYEQYF. Complete variable domain (other parts from reference TRBV7-9 and TRBJ2-7): DTGVSQNPRHKITKRGQNVTFRCDPISEHNRLYWYRQTLGQGPEFLTYFQNEAQLEKSRLLSDRFSAERPKGSFSTLEIQRTEQGDSAMYLCAAQGRLYEQYFGPGTRLTVT.

This clonotype came up many times. The J gene is TRBJ2-1, the V gene TRBV9; a weak D match, TRBD2 (6 bases). Germline V gene data show CDR1 as SGDLS and CDR2 as YYNGEE. The CDR3 extends over 16 amino acids. V lost 3 bases to trimming and J lost 3 bases, with 16 bases between them. The CDR3 bases are TGTGCCAGCAGCGGCCCTCGGGGGACGTACTACAATGAGCAGTTCTTC. As protein: CASSGPRGTYYNEQFF.

This clonotype has at least ten counts. The chain combines TRBV10-3 with TRBJ1-3; 9 bases line up with TRBD1. The ends lost 6 bases at V and 0 bases at J; junction bases unmatched: 6. The CDR3 is 16 residues long. The germline V gene encodes CDR1 ENHRY and CDR2 SYGVKD. Here the CDR3 reads CAIRGQGTYSGNTIYF. The DNA of the CDR3 is TGTGCCATCAGGGGACAGGGAACTTACTCTGGAAACACCATATATTTT.

The chain has TRBV20-1 and TRBJ1-6, with no clear D. The CDR3 length is 14 residues. V lost 1 base, J lost 8 bases, and 12 bases lay in between. The germline V gene has CDR1 DFQATT and CDR2 SNEGSKA (reference sequence). In DNA form, the CDR3 reads TGCAGTGCTAGAGTAGGGATGGACCATTCACCCCTCCACTTT. Its translation is CSARVGMDHSPLHF.

The chain has TRBV2 and TRBJ1-6; no definite D call. CDR1 is SNHLY and CDR2 is FYNNEI in the germline V gene. V lost 3 bases and J 2 bases, leaving 8 bases between the germline ends. The CDR3 is 15 amino acids. This chain's CDR3 is CASSDPDTYNSPLHF. CDR3 DNA: TGTGCCAGCAGTGATCCAGATACCTATAATTCACCCCTCCACTTT.

The V gene is TRBV2, the J gene TRBJ2-7; D is unresolved. The CDR3 is 15 residues long. Germline V gene sequence: CDR1 SNHLY, CDR2 FYNNEI. V dropped 1 base and J dropped 1 base, with 11 bases sitting between them. CDR3 DNA sequence: TGTGCCAGCAGTGAAGGGCTCGACTGGTCCTACGAGCAGTACTTC. This gives the protein CASSEGLDWSYEQYF.

This chain uses TRBV7-2 with TRBJ2-6; D possibly corresponds to TRBD2 (6 bases). V lost 3 bases to trimming and J lost 2 bases, with 14 bases between them. This CDR3 is built from 17 residues. In germline, CDR1 is SGHTA, CDR2 FQGNSA. CDR3 in DNA: TGTGCCAGCAGCTTGGGGGGAACACTGACTGGGGCCAACGTCCTGACTTTC. Translating it yields CASSLGGTLTGANVLTF.

The genes are TRBV14 and TRBJ2-5; maybe TRBD2 (5 bases). The germline V gene encodes CDR1 SGHDN and CDR2 FVKESK. V lost 1 base and J lost 0, with 9 bases in between. The CDR3 totals 15 residues. The CDR3 region is CASSQGLAHQETQYF. CDR3 DNA: TGTGCCAGCAGCCAAGGGTTAGCGCACCAAGAGACCCAGTACTTC.

This chain's CDR3 is CASSLAGTDFSPLHF. The CDR3 region has the DNA TGTGCCAGCAGCTTAGCGGGAACGGACTTTTCACCCCTCCACTTT. V is TRBV7-2 and J is TRBJ1-6, with D hard to call. Trimming removed 0 bases from V and 9 bases from J, with 12 bases in between. Looked up from germline, CDR1 is SGHTA and CDR2 is FQGNSA. This CDR3 is 15 amino acids long.

The gene calls are TRBV19 and TRBJ1-5; 8 nucleotides match TRBD1. V was pared by 8 bases and J by 6 bases, with 9 bases of the junction left unmatched. Germline V gene sequence: CDR1 LNHDA, CDR2 SQIVND (reference sequence). This CDR3 region has 14 residues. CDR3 sequence reads: CASADRGESQPQHF. Here the CDR3 DNA reads TGTGCCAGTGCTGACAGGGGCGAGAGTCAGCCCCAGCATTTT.

This clonotype showed up many times. The chain employs TRBV6-5 and TRBJ2-5, with D possibly TRBD1 on 5 matching bases. CDR1 is MNHEY and CDR2 is SVGAGI in the germline V gene. Between the trimmed V and J ends, which lost 4 bases and 1 base, there was a span of 7 bases. This CDR3 comprises 13 residues. The CDR3 coding sequence is TGTGCCAGCAGTTGGGGCCCCCAAGAGACCCAGTACTTC. It specifies CASSWGPQETQYF.

This clonotype was detected once. The chain combines TRBV20-1 with TRBJ1-5, with D uncertain. In germline, CDR1 is DFQATT, CDR2 SNEGSKA (reference sequence). There are 15 residues in the CDR3. Trimming left V 0 bases short and J 1 base short, with 10 bases between. The CDR3 region has the DNA TGCAGTGCTAGAGATACGGGGAGGAGCAATCAGCCCCAGCATTTT. Protein: CSARDTGRSNQPQHF.